This TCR beta chain was sequenced for a study of chemoradiotherapy in HPV16-positive cancers. The data were produced by immunoSEQ multiplex PCR, yet TCRdb's version contains in-frame clones alone and is incomplete. Of around 40,000 clones in the sample, around 76% were seen once. General study points: The functional HPV-specific definition rests on just a couple of HPV16-positive patients.

On this clone itself: The antigen is not known.

The receptor comes from a human donor with HPV-associated anogenital cancer. This specimen consisted of blood, obtained from a patient who underwent chemoradiotherapy.

The CDR3 spells CASSLVPGTDTQYF. In DNA form, the CDR3 reads TGTGCCAGCAGCTTGGTCCCGGGTACAGATACGCAGTATTTT. This chain connects TRBV5-6 to TRBJ2-3; D remains unclear. Trimming removed 0 bases from V and 3 bases from J, with 8 bases in between. This CDR3 is 14 amino acids long. Germline V CDR1 and CDR2: SGHDT, YYEEEE. The full variable domain, completed using reference TRBV5-6 and TRBJ2-3, is DAGVTQSPTHLIKTRGQQVTLRCSPKSGHDTVSWYQQALGQGPQFIFQYYEEEERQRGNFPDRFSGHQFPNYSSELNVNALLLGDSALYLCASSLVPGTDTQYFGPGTRLTVL.